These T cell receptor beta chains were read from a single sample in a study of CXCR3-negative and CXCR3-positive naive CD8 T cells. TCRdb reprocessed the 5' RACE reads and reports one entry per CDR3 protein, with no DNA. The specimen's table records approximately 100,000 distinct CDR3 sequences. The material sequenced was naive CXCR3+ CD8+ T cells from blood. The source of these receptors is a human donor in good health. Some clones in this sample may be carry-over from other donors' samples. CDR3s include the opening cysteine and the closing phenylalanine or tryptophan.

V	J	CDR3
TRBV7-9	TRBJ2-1	CASSFELQEAYNEQFF
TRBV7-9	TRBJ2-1	CASSLIAGGSGNEQFF
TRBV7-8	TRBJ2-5	CASSFFRSQGETQYF
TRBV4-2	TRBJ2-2	CASSPHSYTGELFF
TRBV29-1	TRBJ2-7	CSVELTGGAYEQYF
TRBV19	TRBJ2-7	CASSTGLAGSEQYF
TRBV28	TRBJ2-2	CASTLVDTGEPFF
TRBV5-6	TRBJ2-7	CASSSRQGTYEQYF
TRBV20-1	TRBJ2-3	CSARDPITDTQYF
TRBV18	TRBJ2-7	CASSQQDRGAYEQYF
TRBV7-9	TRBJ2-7	CASSPRQGAYEQYF
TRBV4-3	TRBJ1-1	CASSYGGRDTEAFF
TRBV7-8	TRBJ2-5	CASSLWPSGETQETQYF
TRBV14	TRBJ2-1	CASSQGPAGVGNEQFF
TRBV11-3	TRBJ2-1	CASLERGGTGWDEQFF
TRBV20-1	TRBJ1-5	CSARVPLGQTSNQPQHF
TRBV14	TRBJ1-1	CASSLTGTTEAFF
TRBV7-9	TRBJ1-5	CASSLARVTGEAQPQHF
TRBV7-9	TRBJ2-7	CASNTGTGSYEQYF
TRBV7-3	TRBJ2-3	CASSLTGTGGTDTQYF
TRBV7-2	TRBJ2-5	CASSLGERGAHETQYF
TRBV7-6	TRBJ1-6	CASSLGGRSPLHF
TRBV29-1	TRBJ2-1	CSVEVQGNEQFF
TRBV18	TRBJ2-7	CASSPSGGWNEQYF
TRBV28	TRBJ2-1	CASRPNRGPYNEQFF
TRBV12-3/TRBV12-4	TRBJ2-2	CASKISSGGATGELFF
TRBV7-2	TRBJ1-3	CASSLTGESGNTIYF
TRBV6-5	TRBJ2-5	CASSYGGERGETQYF
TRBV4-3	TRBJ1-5	CASSQGRGGQPQHF
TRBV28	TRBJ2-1	CASKWAGGPPEQFF
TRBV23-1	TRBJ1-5	CASVGRGQGEYSNQPQHF
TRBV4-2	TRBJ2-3	CASSQDVSGLAEDTQYF
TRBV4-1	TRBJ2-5	CASSQPSGSYARETQYF
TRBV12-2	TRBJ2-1	CASRNSRDRVLNEQFF
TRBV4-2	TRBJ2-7	CASSQDGQTYEQYF
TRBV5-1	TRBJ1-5	CASSPGLGDQPQHF
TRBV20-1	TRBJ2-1	CSARDQRGTHEQFF
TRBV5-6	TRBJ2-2	CASSSDLKIGGELFF
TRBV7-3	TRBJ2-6	CASRRGEGANVLTF
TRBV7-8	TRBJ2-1	CASSLLLAGVYNEQFF
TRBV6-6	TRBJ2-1	CASSYSTSGSSYNEQFF
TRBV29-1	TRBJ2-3	CSVFPGTVNSTDTQYF
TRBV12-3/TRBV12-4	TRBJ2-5	CASSFGETQYF
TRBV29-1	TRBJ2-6	CSVEAGAGANVLTF
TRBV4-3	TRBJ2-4	CASSRDWDRVKNIQYF
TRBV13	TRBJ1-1	CASSLRTGPPEAFF
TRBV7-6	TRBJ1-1	CASSLVSGGTEAFF
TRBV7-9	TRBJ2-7	CASRPGLAPEQYF